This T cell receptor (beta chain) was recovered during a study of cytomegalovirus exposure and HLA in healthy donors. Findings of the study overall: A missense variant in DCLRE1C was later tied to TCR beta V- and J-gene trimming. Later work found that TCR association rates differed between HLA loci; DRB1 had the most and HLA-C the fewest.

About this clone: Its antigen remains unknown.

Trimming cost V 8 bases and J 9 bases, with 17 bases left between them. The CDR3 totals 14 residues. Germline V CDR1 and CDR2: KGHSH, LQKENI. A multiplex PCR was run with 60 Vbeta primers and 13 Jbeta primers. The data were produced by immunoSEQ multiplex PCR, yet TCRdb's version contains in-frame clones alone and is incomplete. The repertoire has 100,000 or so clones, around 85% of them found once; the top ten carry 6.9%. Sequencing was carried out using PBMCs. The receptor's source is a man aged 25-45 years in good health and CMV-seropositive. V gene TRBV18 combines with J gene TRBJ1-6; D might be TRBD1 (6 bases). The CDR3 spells CASESGQGGSPLHF. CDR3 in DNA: TGTGCCAGCGAATCGGGACAAGGAGGTTCACCCCTCCACTTT.